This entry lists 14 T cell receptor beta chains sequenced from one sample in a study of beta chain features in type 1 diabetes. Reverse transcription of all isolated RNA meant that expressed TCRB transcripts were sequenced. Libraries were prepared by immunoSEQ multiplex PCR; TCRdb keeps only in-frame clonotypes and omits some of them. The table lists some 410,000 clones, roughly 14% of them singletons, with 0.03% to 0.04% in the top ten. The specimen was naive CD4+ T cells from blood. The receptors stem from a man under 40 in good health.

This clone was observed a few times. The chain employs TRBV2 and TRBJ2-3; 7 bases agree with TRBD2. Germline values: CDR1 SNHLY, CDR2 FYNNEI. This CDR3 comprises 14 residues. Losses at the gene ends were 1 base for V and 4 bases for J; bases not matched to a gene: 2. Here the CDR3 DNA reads TGTGCCAGCAGTGAAGGACTAGCCTCAGATACGCAGTATTTT. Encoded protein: CASSEGLASDTQYF.

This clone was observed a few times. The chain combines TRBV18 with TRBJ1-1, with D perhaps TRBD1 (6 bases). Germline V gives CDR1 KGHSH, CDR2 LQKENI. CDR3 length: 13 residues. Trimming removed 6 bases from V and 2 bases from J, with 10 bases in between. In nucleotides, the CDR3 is TGTGCCAGCTCGCCCAGGGGTAACACTGAAGCTTTCTTT. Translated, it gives CASSPRGNTEAFF.

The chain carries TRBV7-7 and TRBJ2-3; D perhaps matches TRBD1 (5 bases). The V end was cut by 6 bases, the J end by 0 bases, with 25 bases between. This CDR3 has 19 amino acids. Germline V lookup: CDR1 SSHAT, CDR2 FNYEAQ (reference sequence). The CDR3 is CASSLGARSGLMSTDTQYF. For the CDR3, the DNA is TGTGCCAGCAGTCTAGGGGCGCGTTCTGGTCTTATGAGCACAGATACGCAGTATTTT.

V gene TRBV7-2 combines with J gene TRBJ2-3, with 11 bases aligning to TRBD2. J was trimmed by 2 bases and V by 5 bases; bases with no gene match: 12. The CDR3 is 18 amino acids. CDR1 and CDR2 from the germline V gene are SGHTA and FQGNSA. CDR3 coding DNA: TGTGCCAGCAGCCACATTAGCGGGAGGGCCTCGGTCACAGATACGCAGTATTTT. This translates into CASSHISGRASVTDTQYF. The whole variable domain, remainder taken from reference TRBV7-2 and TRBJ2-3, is GAGVSQSPSNKVTEKGKDVELRCDPISGHTALYWYRQSLGQGLEFLIYFQGNSAPDKSGLPSDRFSAERTGGSVSTLTIQRTQQEDSAVYLCASSHISGRASVTDTQYFGPGTRLTVL.

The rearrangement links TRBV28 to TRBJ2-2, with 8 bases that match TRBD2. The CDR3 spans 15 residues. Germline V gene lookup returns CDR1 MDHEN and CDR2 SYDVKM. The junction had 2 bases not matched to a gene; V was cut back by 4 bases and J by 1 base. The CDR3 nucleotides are TGTGCCAGCAGTTACCTAGCGGGGAACACCGGGGAGCTGTTTTTT. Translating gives CASSYLAGNTGELFF.

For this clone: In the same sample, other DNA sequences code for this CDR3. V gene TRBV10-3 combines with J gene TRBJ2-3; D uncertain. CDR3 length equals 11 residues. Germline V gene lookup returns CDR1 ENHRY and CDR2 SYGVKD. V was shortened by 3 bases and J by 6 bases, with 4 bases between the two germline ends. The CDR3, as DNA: TGTGCCATCAGTGACGTGGATACGCAGTATTTT. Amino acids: CAISDVDTQYF.

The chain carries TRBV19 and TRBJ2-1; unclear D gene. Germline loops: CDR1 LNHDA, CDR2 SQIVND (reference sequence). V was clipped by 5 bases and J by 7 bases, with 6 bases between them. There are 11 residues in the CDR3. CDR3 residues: CASSLRNEQFF. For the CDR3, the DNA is TGTGCCAGTAGTCTTCGTAATGAGCAGTTCTTC.

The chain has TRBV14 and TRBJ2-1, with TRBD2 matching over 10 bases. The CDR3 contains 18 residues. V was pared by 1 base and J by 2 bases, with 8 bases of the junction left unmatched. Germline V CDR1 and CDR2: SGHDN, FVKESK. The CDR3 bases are TGTGCCAGCAGCCAAGCCACGATAGCGGGGGGAGCCTACAATGAGCAGTTCTTC. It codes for CASSQATIAGGAYNEQFF.

CDR3 sequence (DNA): TGTGCCAGCAGTTTAGGGCGGGGGCCCAGGGCCAAAAACATTCAGTACTTC. Protein sequence: CASSLGRGPRAKNIQYF. The chain couples TRBV28 to TRBJ2-4, with D perhaps TRBD2 (7 bases). The CDR3 has 17 residues. The V and J ends lost 2 bases and 1 base respectively, with 15 bases between them. Germline V gene lookup returns CDR1 MDHEN and CDR2 SYDVKM. The variable domain in full, completed from reference TRBV28 and TRBJ2-4, reads DVKVTQSSRYLVKRTGEKVFLECVQDMDHENMFWYRQDPGLGLRLIYFSYDVKMKEKGDIPEGYSVSREKKERFSLILESASTNQTSMYLCASSLGRGPRAKNIQYFGAGTRLSVL.

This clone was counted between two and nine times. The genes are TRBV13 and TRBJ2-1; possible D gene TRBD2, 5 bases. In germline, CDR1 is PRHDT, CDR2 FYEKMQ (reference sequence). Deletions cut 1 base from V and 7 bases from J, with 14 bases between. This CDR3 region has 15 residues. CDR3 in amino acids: CASSLDPSQINEQFF. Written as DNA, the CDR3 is TGTGCCAGCAGCTTAGACCCTAGCCAGATTAATGAGCAGTTCTTC.

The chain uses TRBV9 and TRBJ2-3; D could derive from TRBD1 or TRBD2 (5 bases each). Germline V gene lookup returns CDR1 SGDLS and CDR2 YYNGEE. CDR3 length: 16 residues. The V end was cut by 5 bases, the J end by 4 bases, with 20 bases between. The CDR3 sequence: CASSRTGQLSADTQYF. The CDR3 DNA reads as TGTGCCAGCAGTCGCACGGGGCAGTTGTCGGCAGATACGCAGTATTTT.

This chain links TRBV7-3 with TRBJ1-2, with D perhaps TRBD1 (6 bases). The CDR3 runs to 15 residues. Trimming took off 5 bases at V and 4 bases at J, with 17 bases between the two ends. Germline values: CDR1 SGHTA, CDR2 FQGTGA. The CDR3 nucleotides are TGTGCCAGCAGCCGAGAGACCACAGGGATCTATGGCTACACCTTC. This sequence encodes CASSRETTGIYGYTF.

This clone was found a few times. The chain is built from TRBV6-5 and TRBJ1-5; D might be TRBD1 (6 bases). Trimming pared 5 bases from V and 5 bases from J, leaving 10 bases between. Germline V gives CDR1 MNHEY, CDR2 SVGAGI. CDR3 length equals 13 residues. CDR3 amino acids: CASSRDKDQPQHF. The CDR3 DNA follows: TGTGCCAGCAGTCGGGACAAGGATCAGCCCCAGCATTTT.

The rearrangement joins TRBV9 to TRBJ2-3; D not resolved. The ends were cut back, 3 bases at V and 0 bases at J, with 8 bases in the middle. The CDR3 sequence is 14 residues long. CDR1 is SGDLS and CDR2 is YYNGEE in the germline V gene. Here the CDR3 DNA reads TGTGCCAGCAGCGACAGAACTAGCACAGATACGCAGTATTTT. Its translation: CASSDRTSTDTQYF.